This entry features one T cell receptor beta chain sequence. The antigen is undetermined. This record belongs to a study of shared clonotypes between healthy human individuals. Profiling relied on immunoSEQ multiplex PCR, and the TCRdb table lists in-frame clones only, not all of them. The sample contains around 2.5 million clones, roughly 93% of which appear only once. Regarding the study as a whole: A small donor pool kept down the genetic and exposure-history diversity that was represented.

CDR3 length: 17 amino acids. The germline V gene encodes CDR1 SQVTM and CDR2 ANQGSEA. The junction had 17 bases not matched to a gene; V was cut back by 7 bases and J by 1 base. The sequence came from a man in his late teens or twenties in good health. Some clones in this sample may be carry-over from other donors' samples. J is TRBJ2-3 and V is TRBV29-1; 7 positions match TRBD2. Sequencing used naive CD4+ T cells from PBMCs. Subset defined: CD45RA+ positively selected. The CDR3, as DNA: TGCAGCGCCAACCGGGACTATGCCACTCAAGGCACAGATACGCAGTATTTT. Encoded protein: CSANRDYATQGTDTQYF.